This T cell receptor (beta chain) originates from a study of OX40 agonist ivuxolimab in advanced cancers. At the level of the study: Ivuxolimab is a fully human IgG2 antibody that activates OX40 (CD134). Prior anti-PD-1, anti-PD-L1 or anti-CTLA-4 therapy did not bar entry, and around 39% had some.

As to this clone: Antigen unknown.

Trimming took 6 bases from V and 8 from J, leaving 14 bases between them. The CDR3 covers 13 residues. CDR1 is MNHEY and CDR2 is SVGAGI in the germline V gene. Study outcomes and limitations: Some patients without response likewise showed low normalized clonal expansion.

Profiling relied on immunoSEQ multiplex PCR, and the TCRdb table lists in-frame clones only, not all of them. The table lists around 80,000 clones, roughly 90% of them singletons, with 2% to 2.5% in the top ten. The chain combines TRBV6-5 with TRBJ1-3, with no clear D. Sequenced here: CD4+ or CD8+ T cells sorted from blood, sampled in a trial of the OX40 agonist ivuxolimab. This TCR came from an adult with an advanced solid tumor such as melanoma, head and neck, liver or kidney cancer. The CDR3 sequence is CASSSALGYTIYF. The CDR3 DNA follows: TGTGCCAGCAGCTCAGCTCTGGGCTACACCATATATTTT.